This T cell receptor beta chain was found in a study of blood T cell repertoires in COVID-19. Study-level information: Italy, Spain and the United States were the sources of the convalescent and acute COVID-19 samples. From T cells, B-cell-depleted T cells, or PBMCs came the material, which was cDNA or gDNA.

CDR1 and CDR2 from the germline V gene are SGHTA and FQGNSA. The CDR3 contains 16 residues. With 3 bases clipped from V and 0 bases from J, the junction kept 5 bases outside the gene matches. In the source study's methods: Amplifying reference gene primers gave estimates of nucleated cell counts. Sequencing used immunoSEQ multiplex PCR; TCRdb keeps in-frame clones, though not all of them. Clone size and the V and J calls come from that table; the DNA yielded D and trimming. Found here are 50,000 to 65,000 clones, roughly 79% of them singletons; the top ten hold roughly 5.7%. Specimen: peripheral blood. This clonotype was sampled from a woman in her fifties or sixties with acute or convalescent COVID-19. This sequence joins TRBV7-2 and TRBJ1-3; TRBD1 agrees at 7 bases. The CDR3 DNA follows: TGTGCCAGCAGCTTCAAGAGGACAGGCTCTGGAAACACCATATATTTT. This codes for CASSFKRTGSGNTIYF.